The next 21 T cell receptor beta chains were all read from a single sample in a study of prognosis after radiotherapy for stage I lung cancer. Multiplex PCR in two rounds served to amplify TCR beta CDR3 from genomic DNA. The authors ran first-round PCR with primers specific to each TRBV and TRBJ gene. TCRdb re-called the multiplex PCR reads through MiXCR, storing one row per CDR3 protein. The sample consists of roughly 11,000 distinct CDR3 sequences, roughly half of them appearing once. The source was PBMCs, collected before or after stereotactic body radiation therapy (not recorded which). These receptors all come from a donor over 45 with non-small cell lung cancer.

The chain carries TRBV30 and TRBJ2-2; D is undetermined. V lost 2 bases to trimming and J lost 6 bases, with 7 bases between them. The CDR3 extends over 12 amino acids. Germline CDR1 and CDR2: GTSNPN and SVGIG (reference sequence). The CDR3 region is CAWSHYAGELFF. The DNA of the CDR3 is TGTGCCTGGAGTCACTACGCCGGGGAGCTGTTTTTT.

This clonotype has at least ten counts. The chain carries TRBV7-2 and TRBJ2-3, with a weak D call TRBD2 (5 bases). In germline, CDR1 is SGHTA, CDR2 FQGNSA. Trimming removed 0 bases from V and 0 bases from J, with 19 bases in between. The CDR3 covers 19 residues. In nucleotides, the CDR3 is TGTGCCAGCAGCTTAGCTTCCGTAGTTTTTGGCGGGAGCACAGATACGCAGTATTTT. It translates to CASSLASVVFGGSTDTQYF. The entire variable domain, with the rest obtained from reference TRBV7-2 and TRBJ2-3, is as follows: GAGVSQSPSNKVTEKGKDVELRCDPISGHTALYWYRQSLGQGLEFLIYFQGNSAPDKSGLPSDRFSAERTGGSVSTLTIQRTQQEDSAVYLCASSLASVVFGGSTDTQYFGPGTRLTVL.

The chain joins TRBV7-6 to TRBJ1-5; a weak D match, TRBD1 (6 bases). Deletions cut 1 base from V and 2 bases from J, with 18 bases between. Looked up from germline, CDR1 is SGHVS and CDR2 is FNYEAQ. The CDR3 spans 18 residues. The CDR3 region has the DNA TGTGCCAGCAGCTTAGGGCCAATCTGGGGGCCGGGCAATCAGCCCCAGCATTTT. Its protein is CASSLGPIWGPGNQPQHF.

In this sample, this clonotype is medium-sized. The chain recombines TRBV12-3 or TRBV12-4 with TRBJ2-3; 15 positions match TRBD2. V was clipped by 1 base and J by 5 bases; unmatched bases: 7. CDR3 length: 18 amino acids. The CDR3, as DNA: TGTGCCAGCAGTTTAGAGTTGGGACTAGCGGGGGGTGGAGATACGCAGTATTTT. Protein product: CASSLELGLAGGGDTQYF.

This clonotype is medium-sized in the sample. The chain has TRBV6-2 or TRBV6-3 and TRBJ2-2; 7 nucleotides agree with TRBD1. Germline CDR1 MNHEY, CDR2 SVGEGT. The CDR3 contains 15 residues. V shed 6 bases, J shed 0 bases, and the junction held 4 bases outside the gene matches. The CDR3 DNA sequence: TGTGCCAGCAGCCCGGGACAGTCGAACACCGGGGAGCTGTTTTTT. Amino acid sequence: CASSPGQSNTGELFF.

By share, this clonotype ranks as medium-sized. V gene TRBV6-9 combines with J gene TRBJ2-2; D unclear. The CDR3 loop spans 14 amino acids. The germline V and J ends were trimmed by 3 bases and 7 bases, with 12 bases remaining between them. Germline-derived CDR1 and CDR2 are MNHGY and SVAAGI. CDR3 in amino acids: CASSYSTQHGELFF. CDR3 nucleotides: TGTGCCAGCAGTTACTCGACTCAGCACGGGGAGCTGTTTTTT.

This clonotype has only one observation. The chain carries TRBV15 and TRBJ2-1; no definite D call. The germline V gene has CDR1 LNHNV and CDR2 YYDKDF (reference sequence). The CDR3 spans 15 residues. V was clipped by 7 bases and J by 10 bases, with 23 bases between them. The CDR3 region is CATIRRTTSLGEQFF. The CDR3 DNA follows: TGTGCCACCATCAGGCGTACTACCTCGCTAGGGGAGCAGTTCTTC.

Judged by abundance, this clonotype is medium-sized. V is TRBV6-4 and J is TRBJ2-1, with D perhaps TRBD1 (6 bases). This CDR3 is 18 amino acids long. The germline V gene encodes CDR1 MRHNA and CDR2 SNTAGT. Trimming took 5 bases from V and 0 from J, leaving 20 bases between them. CDR3 DNA sequence: TGTGCCAGCAGTTACCCAGGGCGGACAGAGAGCTCCTACAATGAGCAGTTCTTC. Its protein is CASSYPGRTESSYNEQFF.

This clonotype is categorized as medium-sized. J is TRBJ2-7 and V is TRBV19; 9 bases map to TRBD2. Germline V gene sequence: CDR1 LNHDA, CDR2 SQIVND (reference sequence). The CDR3 covers 15 residues. V trimming: 5 bases; J trimming: 3 bases; junction bases outside the gene matches: 8. The CDR3 DNA reads as TGTGCCAGTAGTCCTCCCGGGACTAGCATCTACGAGCAGTACTTC. Its translation is CASSPPGTSIYEQYF.

This clonotype was recorded many times. V gene TRBV20-1 combines with J gene TRBJ2-1; D remains unclear. The CDR3 has 11 amino acids. V was cut by 2 bases and J by 12 bases, with 11 bases left in between. CDR1 is DFQATT and CDR2 is SNEGSKA in the germline V gene (reference sequence). CDR3 DNA: TGCAGTGCTAGACGAGCGAGCGCGCAGTTCTTC. This sequence encodes CSARRASAQFF.

This chain uses TRBV19 with TRBJ2-3, with D possibly matching TRBD2 (5 bases). V was shortened by 5 bases and J by 0 bases, with 9 bases between the two germline ends. The CDR3 totals 14 residues. Germline lookup yields CDR1 LNHDA and CDR2 SQIVND (reference sequence). This CDR3 is CASSVGRSTDTQYF. The DNA of the CDR3 is TGTGCCAGTAGTGTGGGGAGAAGCACAGATACGCAGTATTTT.

This chain connects TRBV20-1 to TRBJ1-2; TRBD1 matches at 7 bases. V shed 4 bases and J 7 bases; nucleotides not matched to a gene: 9. Per the germline V gene, CDR1 is DFQATT and CDR2 is SNEGSKA (reference sequence). CDR3 size: 13 residues. The CDR3 region has the DNA TGCAGTGCTAACCATCCCGAGGGGGCTGGCTACACCTTC. Translation gives CSANHPEGAGYTF.

The chain combines TRBV2 with TRBJ2-1; possibly TRBD2 for D (6 bases). The germline gives CDR1 SNHLY, CDR2 FYNNEI. Trimming removed 7 bases at V and 4 bases at J, with 17 bases between. The CDR3 extends over 15 amino acids. The CDR3 loop reads CASTIPGTAYNEQFF. CDR3 coding DNA: TGTGCCAGCACCATTCCCGGGACTGCTTACAATGAGCAGTTCTTC.

The chain has TRBV19 and TRBJ2-1; 14 positions match TRBD2. Germline trimming cut 3 bases from V and 4 bases from J; bases unmatched to any gene: 14. The germline CDR1 and CDR2 sequences are LNHDA and SQIVND (reference sequence). The CDR3 runs 20 residues. This chain's CDR3 is CASSIIPGTSGSPKYNEQFF. In DNA form, the CDR3 reads TGTGCCAGTAGTATCATTCCCGGGACTAGCGGGAGCCCCAAGTACAATGAGCAGTTCTTC.

The chain uses TRBV30 and TRBJ2-1; 8 bases map to TRBD2. Germline loops: CDR1 GTSNPN, CDR2 SVGIG (reference sequence). The CDR3 has 15 residues. Losses at the gene ends were 4 bases for V and 1 base for J; bases not matched to a gene: 6. This CDR3 is CAWTTGTSSYNEQFF. For the CDR3, the DNA is TGTGCCTGGACCACCGGGACTAGTTCCTACAATGAGCAGTTCTTC. Full variable domain (rest looked up from reference TRBV30 and TRBJ2-1): SQTIHQWPATLVQPVGSPLSLECTVEGTSNPNLYWYRQAAGRGLQLLFYSVGIGQISSEVPQNLSASRPQDRQFILSSKKLLLSDSGFYLCAWTTGTSSYNEQFFGPGTRLTVL.

The chain is built from TRBV6-2 or TRBV6-3 and TRBJ1-5; weak D call: TRBD1 (5 bases). V shed 8 bases and J shed 5 bases, with 10 bases lying between them. From germline, CDR1 is MNHEY and CDR2 SVGEGT. The CDR3 spans 12 residues. CDR3 protein: CASGDLDQPQHF. The CDR3 DNA reads as TGTGCCAGCGGGGACTTAGATCAGCCCCAGCATTTT.

This clonotype is labeled as medium-sized. This chain uses TRBV4-2 with TRBJ2-1; the match to TRBD2 covers 8 bases. With V trimmed by 0 bases and J by 7 bases, 8 bases remained unmatched. The V gene's germline CDR1 is LGHNA and CDR2 YNFKEQ. The CDR3 is 16 amino acids. CDR3 sequence (DNA): TGTGCCAGCAGCCAAGACGGAGCGGGGGCAGGGAATGAGCAGTTCTTC. Protein sequence: CASSQDGAGAGNEQFF.

V and J are TRBV6-2 or TRBV6-3 and TRBJ1-1; no clear D gene. Germline lookup yields CDR1 MNHEY and CDR2 SVGEGT. CDR3 size: 12 residues. V was pared by 5 bases and J by 6 bases, with 10 bases between. The DNA of the CDR3 is TGTGCCAGCAGTGCGATGGGCGCTGAAGCTTTCTTT. Translating it yields CASSAMGAEAFF.

Judged by abundance, this clonotype is medium-sized. This sequence joins TRBV28 and TRBJ1-6; maybe TRBD1 (6 bases). There are 14 residues in the CDR3. V lost 6 bases and J 6 bases, leaving 12 bases between the germline ends. The germline V gene has CDR1 MDHEN and CDR2 SYDVKM. CDR3 nucleotides: TGTGCCAGCAGGGGGGGGCCGCTTAATTCACCCCTCCACTTT. This sequence encodes CASRGGPLNSPLHF.

This clonotype was counted ten times or more. The chain uses TRBV7-2 and TRBJ2-3; a weak D match, TRBD1 (6 bases). The CDR3 is 17 amino acids. Germline CDR1 reads SGHTA; CDR2 reads FQGNSA. With 6 bases removed from V and 0 bases from J, the gap between germline ends came to 19 bases. The CDR3 nucleotides read TGTGCCAGCAGTCAAATCCAGGGGTGGCTAAGCACAGATACGCAGTATTTT. This codes for CASSQIQGWLSTDTQYF.

The table lists this clonotype with a few counts. This probably arose from a read error, given a far larger clone one base away. V usage is TRBV6-1 and J usage is TRBJ1-2, with D hard to call. V gave up 6 bases and J gave up 9 bases, with 20 bases separating them. Looked up from germline, CDR1 is MNHNS and CDR2 is SASEGT. The CDR3 spans 14 residues. The CDR3 loop is CASSPNSFVGCYTF. The CDR3 bases are TGTGCCAGCAGCCCCAACAGCTTTGTTGGGTGCTACACCTTC.